The 7 T cell receptor beta chains below all came from one sample that was sequenced in a study of T cells after yellow fever vaccination (dated by TCRdb to about 2019). Libraries were constructed by 5' RACE. Data came from an Illumina NovaSeq 6000. In-frame beta chains were kept once TCRdb had trimmed the public reads at Q25 with fastp and called clones with MiXCR. Rows matching on CDR3 protein sequence are summarized as one entry with the most common DNA and genes. The sample yields 200,000 to 250,000 distinct CDR3 sequences; around 3.1% were counted once. Jointly, the top ten make up about 3.3% of the sample. Per the publication, the treatment or condition label means: live attenuated yellow fever vaccine strain. The starting material was CD4+ T cells sorted from PBMCs, obtained 10 days after the yellow fever booster vaccination. These receptors originate from a man aged 18 to 35 who received the YFV17D yellow fever vaccine.

The DNA for the CDR3 is TGTGCCAGCAGCTTAGTAGGCGGGGGGGAGCAGTTCTTC. Its translation is CASSLVGGGEQFF. The chain couples TRBV11-3 to TRBJ2-1, with 8 bases matching TRBD2. The CDR3 has 13 residues. Losses at the gene ends were 1 base for V and 10 bases for J; bases not matched to a gene: 3. Germline V gene lookup returns CDR1 SGHNT and CDR2 YENEEA.

This clonotype has ten or more counts. The chain employs TRBV2 and TRBJ1-4, with 7 bases lining up with TRBD1. This CDR3 has 13 residues. The trim removed 11 bases at V and 3 bases at J, leaving 6 bases unmatched. Germline CDR1 SNHLY, CDR2 FYNNEI. The CDR3 sequence: CAVTGTANEKLFF. The CDR3 nucleotides are TGTGCCGTAACCGGGACAGCTAATGAAAAACTGTTTTTT. The entire variable domain, with the rest obtained from reference TRBV2 and TRBJ1-4, is as follows: EPEVTQTPSHQVTQMGQEVILRCVPISNHLYFYWYRQILGQKVEFLVSFYNNEISEKSEIFDDQFSVERPDGSNFTLKIRSTKLEDSAMYFCAVTGTANEKLFFGSGTQLSVL.

Many counts were recorded for this clonotype. CDR3 DNA: TGTGCCAGCAGCATTAGGGGGGAGAAGACTGAAGCTTTCTTT. Protein: CASSIRGEKTEAFF. The rearrangement uses TRBV5-6 and TRBJ1-1; tentatively, D is TRBD1 (6 bases). V was pared by 4 bases and J by 5 bases, with 15 bases between. This CDR3 spans 14 amino acids. Germline V CDR1 and CDR2: SGHDT, YYEEEE.

This clonotype was seen ten or more times. The chain couples TRBV4-1 to TRBJ1-3; no clear D gene. Per the germline V gene, CDR1 is MGHRA and CDR2 is YSYEKL. V lost 1 base and J lost 0, with 13 bases in between. This CDR3 is built from 17 residues. The CDR3 nucleotides read TGCGCCAGCAGCCAAGTGGTTGGGGATAGCTCTGGAAACACCATATATTTT. It is translated as CASSQVVGDSSGNTIYF.

This clonotype was seen repeatedly, ten times or more. The V and J genes are TRBV20-1 and TRBJ2-7; the D is unclear. The CDR3 sequence is 12 residues long. V shed 2 bases and J shed 0 bases, with 5 bases lying between them. CDR1 is DFQATT and CDR2 is SNEGSKA in the germline V gene (reference sequence). The CDR3 nucleotides read TGCAGTGCTAGAACCCTCTCCTACGAGCAGTACTTC. Amino acids: CSARTLSYEQYF.

This clonotype has a count of ten or more. The chain joins TRBV15 to TRBJ2-3; D unresolved. This CDR3 region has 12 residues. CDR1 is LNHNV, CDR2 YYDKDF, per germline (reference sequence). V was cut by 5 bases and J by 6 bases, with 9 bases left in between. CDR3 protein: CATSETTDTQYF. DNA for the CDR3: TGTGCCACCAGCGAGACAACGGATACGCAGTATTTT.

Ten or more counts support this clonotype. The genes are TRBV6-5 and TRBJ2-7, with D tentatively TRBD2 (6 bases). The CDR3 spans 18 residues. Germline V gives CDR1 MNHEY, CDR2 SVGAGI. Trimming stripped 0 bases from V and 3 bases from J, with 21 bases between. CDR3 sequence: CASSYSLAGNSKDYEQYF. The CDR3, as DNA: TGTGCCAGCAGTTACTCACTAGCAGGGAATAGTAAGGACTACGAGCAGTACTTC.